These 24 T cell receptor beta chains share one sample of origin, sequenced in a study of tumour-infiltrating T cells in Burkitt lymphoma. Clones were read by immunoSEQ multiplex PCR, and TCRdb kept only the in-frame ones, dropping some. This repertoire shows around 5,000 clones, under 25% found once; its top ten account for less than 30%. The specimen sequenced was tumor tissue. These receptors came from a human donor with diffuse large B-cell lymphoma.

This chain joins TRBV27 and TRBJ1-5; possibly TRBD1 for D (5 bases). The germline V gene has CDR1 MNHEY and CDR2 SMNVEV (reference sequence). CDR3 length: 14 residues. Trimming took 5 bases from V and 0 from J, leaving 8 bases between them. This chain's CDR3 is CASSPGFSNQPQHF. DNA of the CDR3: TGTGCCAGCAGTCCAGGGTTTAGCAATCAGCCCCAGCATTTT.

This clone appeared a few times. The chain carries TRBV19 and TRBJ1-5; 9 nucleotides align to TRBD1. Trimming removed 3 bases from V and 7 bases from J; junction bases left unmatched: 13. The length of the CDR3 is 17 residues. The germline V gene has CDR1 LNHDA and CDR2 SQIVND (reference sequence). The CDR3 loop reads CASSISSKGQGSQPQHF. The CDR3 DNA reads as TGTGCCAGTAGTATTAGTAGTAAGGGACAGGGAAGCCAGCCCCAGCATTTT.

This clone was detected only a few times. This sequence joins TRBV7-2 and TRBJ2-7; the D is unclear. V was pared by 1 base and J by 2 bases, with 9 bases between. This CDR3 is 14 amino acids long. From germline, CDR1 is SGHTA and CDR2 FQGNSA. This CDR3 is CASSLDSAAYEQYF. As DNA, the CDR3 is TGTGCCAGCAGCTTAGACTCGGCTGCCTACGAGCAGTACTTC. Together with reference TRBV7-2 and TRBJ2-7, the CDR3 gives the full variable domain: GAGVSQSPSNKVTEKGKDVELRCDPISGHTALYWYRQSLGQGLEFLIYFQGNSAPDKSGLPSDRFSAERTGGSVSTLTIQRTQQEDSAVYLCASSLDSAAYEQYFGPGTRLTVT.

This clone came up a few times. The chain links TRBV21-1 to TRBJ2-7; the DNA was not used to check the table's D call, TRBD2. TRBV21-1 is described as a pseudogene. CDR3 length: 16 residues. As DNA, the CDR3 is TGTGCCAGCACCACCCATCCCGAAACTACCTCCTACGAGCAGTACTTC. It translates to CASTTHPETTSYEQYF.

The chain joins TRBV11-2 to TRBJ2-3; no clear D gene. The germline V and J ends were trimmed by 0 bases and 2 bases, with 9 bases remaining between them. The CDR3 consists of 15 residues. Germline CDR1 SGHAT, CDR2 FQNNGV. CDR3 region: CASSLERTFTDTQYF. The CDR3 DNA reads TGTGCCAGCAGCTTAGAACGTACGTTCACAGATACGCAGTATTTT.

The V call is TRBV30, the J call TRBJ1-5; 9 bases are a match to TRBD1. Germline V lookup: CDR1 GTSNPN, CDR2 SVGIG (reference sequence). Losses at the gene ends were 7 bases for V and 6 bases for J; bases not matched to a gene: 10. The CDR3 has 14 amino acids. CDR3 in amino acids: CASSDRGRSQPQHF. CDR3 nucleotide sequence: TGTGCCTCCTCCGACAGGGGGAGAAGTCAGCCCCAGCATTTT.

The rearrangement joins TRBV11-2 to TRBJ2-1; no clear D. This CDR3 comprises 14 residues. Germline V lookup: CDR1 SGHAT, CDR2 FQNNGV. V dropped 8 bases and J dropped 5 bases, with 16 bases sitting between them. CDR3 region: CASGRPGFNNEQFF. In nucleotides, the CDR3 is TGTGCCAGCGGTCGCCCCGGATTTAACAATGAGCAGTTCTTC.

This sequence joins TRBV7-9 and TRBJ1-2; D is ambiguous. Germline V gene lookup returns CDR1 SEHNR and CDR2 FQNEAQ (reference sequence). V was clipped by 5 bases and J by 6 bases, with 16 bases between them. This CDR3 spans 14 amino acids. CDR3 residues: CASSIGVGADGYTF. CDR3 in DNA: TGTGCCAGCAGCATCGGCGTGGGTGCGGATGGCTACACCTTC.

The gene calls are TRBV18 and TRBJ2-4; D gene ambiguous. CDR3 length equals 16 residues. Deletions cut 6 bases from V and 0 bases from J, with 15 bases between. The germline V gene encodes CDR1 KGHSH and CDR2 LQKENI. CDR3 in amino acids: CASSPGMELAKNIQYF. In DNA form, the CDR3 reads TGTGCCAGCTCGCCTGGGATGGAATTAGCCAAAAACATTCAGTACTTC.

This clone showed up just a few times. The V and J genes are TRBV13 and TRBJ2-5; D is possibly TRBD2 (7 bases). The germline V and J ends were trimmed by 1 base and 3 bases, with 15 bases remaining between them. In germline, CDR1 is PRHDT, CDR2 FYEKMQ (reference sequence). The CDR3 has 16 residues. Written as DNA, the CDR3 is TGTGCCAGCAGCTTAGAGGGGGAGGGCCCGAAAGAGACCCAGTACTTC. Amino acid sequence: CASSLEGEGPKETQYF.

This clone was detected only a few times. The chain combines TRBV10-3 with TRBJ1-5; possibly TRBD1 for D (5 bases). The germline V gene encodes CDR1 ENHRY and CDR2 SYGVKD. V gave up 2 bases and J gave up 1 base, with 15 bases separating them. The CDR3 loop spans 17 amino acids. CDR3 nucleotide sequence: TGTGCCATCAGTGAGGAGGGGACGATTCGGAGCAATCAGCCCCAGCATTTT. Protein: CAISEEGTIRSNQPQHF.

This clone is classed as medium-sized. The CDR3 DNA reads as TGTGCCAGCAGCTTCGGCAGCAAATACACTGAAGCTTTCTTT. It translates to CASSFGSKYTEAFF. This chain connects TRBV11-2 to TRBJ1-1, with D unclear. CDR3 size: 14 residues. In germline, CDR1 is SGHAT, CDR2 FQNNGV. V was pared by 3 bases and J by 3 bases, with 11 bases between.

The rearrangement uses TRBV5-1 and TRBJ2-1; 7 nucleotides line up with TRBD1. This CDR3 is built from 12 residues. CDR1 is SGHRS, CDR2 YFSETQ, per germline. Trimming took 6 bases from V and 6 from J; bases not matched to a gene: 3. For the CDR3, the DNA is TGCGCCAGCAAGGACAGGACCAATGAGCAGTTCTTC. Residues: CASKDRTNEQFF.

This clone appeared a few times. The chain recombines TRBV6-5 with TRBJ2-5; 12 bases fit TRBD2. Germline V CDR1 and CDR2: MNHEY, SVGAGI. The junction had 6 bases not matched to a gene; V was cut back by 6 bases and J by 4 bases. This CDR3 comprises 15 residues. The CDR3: CASSPGLAGGETQYF. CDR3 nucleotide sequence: TGTGCCAGCAGCCCGGGACTAGCGGGCGGAGAGACCCAGTACTTC.

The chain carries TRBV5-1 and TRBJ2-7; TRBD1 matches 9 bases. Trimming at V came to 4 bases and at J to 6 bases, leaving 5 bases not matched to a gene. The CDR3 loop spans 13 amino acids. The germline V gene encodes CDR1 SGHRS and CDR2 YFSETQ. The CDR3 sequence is CASSAGQGGEQYF. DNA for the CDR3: TGCGCCAGCAGCGCGGGACAGGGAGGCGAGCAGTACTTC.

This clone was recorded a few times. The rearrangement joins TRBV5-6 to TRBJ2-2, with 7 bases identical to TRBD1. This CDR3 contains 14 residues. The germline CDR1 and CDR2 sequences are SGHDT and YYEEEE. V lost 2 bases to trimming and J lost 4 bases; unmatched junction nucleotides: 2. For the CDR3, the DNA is TGTGCCAGCAGCTTACGGGACAGCACCGGGGAGCTGTTTTTT. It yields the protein CASSLRDSTGELFF.

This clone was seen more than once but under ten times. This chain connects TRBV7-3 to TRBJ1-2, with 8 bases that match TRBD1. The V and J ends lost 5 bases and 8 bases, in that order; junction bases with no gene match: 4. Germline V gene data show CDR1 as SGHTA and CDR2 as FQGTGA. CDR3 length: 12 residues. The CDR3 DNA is TGTGCCAGCAGCGGACAGGGAGTAGGCTACACCTTC. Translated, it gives CASSGQGVGYTF.

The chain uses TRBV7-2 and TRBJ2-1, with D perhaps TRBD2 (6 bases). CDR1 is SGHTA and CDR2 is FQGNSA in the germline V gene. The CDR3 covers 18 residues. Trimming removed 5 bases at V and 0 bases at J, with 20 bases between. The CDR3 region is CASSLADYLTLSYNEQFF. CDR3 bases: TGTGCCAGCAGCCTCGCGGACTACTTGACCCTCTCCTACAATGAGCAGTTCTTC. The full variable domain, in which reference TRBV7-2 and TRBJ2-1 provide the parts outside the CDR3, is GAGVSQSPSNKVTEKGKDVELRCDPISGHTALYWYRQSLGQGLEFLIYFQGNSAPDKSGLPSDRFSAERTGGSVSTLTIQRTQQEDSAVYLCASSLADYLTLSYNEQFFGPGTRLTVL.

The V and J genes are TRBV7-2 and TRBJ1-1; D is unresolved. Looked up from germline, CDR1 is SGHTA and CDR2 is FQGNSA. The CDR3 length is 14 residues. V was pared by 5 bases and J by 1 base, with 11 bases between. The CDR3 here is CASSHTGRNTEAFF. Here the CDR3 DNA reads TGTGCCAGCAGCCACACGGGAAGGAACACTGAAGCTTTCTTT.

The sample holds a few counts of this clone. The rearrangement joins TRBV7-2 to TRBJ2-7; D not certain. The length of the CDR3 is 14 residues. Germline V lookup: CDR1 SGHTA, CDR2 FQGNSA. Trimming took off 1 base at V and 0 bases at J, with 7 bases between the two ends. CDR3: CASSLGLPSYEQYF. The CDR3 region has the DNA TGTGCCAGCAGCTTAGGACTCCCCTCCTACGAGCAGTACTTC.

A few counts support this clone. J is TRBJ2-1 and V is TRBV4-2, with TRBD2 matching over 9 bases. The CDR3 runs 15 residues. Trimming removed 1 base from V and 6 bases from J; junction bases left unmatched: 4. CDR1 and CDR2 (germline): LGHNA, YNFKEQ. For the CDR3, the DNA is TGTGCCAGCAGCCAAGGACTAGCGGCTGGCAATGAGCAGTTCTTC. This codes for CASSQGLAAGNEQFF.

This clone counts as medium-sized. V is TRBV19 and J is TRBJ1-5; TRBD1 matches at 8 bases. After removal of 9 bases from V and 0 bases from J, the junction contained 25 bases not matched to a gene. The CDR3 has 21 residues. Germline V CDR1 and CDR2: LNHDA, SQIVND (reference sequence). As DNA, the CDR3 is TGTGCCAGGACAACGGACCTTTCGGGACAGGTAGTATATTGTAGCAATCAGCCCCAGCATTTT. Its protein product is CARTTDLSGQVVYCSNQPQHF.

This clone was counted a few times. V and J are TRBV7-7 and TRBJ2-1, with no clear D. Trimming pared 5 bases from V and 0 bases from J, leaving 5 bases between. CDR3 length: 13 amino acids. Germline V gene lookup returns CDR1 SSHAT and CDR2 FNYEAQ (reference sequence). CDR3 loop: CASSISSYNEQFF. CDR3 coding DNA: TGTGCCAGCAGCATAAGCTCCTACAATGAGCAGTTCTTC.

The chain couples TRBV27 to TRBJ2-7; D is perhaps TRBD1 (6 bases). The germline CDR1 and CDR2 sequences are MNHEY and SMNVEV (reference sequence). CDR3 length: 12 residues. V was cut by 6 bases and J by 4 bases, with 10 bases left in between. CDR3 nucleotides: TGTGCCAGCAGCAACACAGGGTACGAGCAGTACTTC. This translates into CASSNTGYEQYF.